This TCR beta chain originates from a study of glioma-infiltrating T cells after dendritic cell vaccination. Whole-study results and caveats: Survival was not directly related to TCR clonality in these patients.

Amplification used 60 V beta primers and 13 J beta primers. The data were produced by immunoSEQ multiplex PCR, yet TCRdb's version contains in-frame clones alone and is incomplete. The table has 100,000 or so clones, approximately 84% seen once. The CDR3 has 17 amino acids. Germline trimming cut 5 bases from V and 0 bases from J; bases unmatched to any gene: 8. Looked up from germline, CDR1 is SGHRS and CDR2 is YFSETQ. Points on this clone: Its antigen is still unknown.

Patients had residual fresh-frozen tumor tissue and more than two years of survival data. The source was blood, collected before dendritic cell vaccination. The chain has TRBV5-1 and TRBJ2-1; 10 bases line up with TRBD1. The sequence derives from a human donor with glioblastoma. The CDR3: CASRPGQGLRSYNEQFF. The CDR3 DNA follows: TGCGCCAGCAGGCCGGGACAGGGGCTCCGCTCCTACAATGAGCAGTTCTTC. The full variable domain, in which reference TRBV5-1 and TRBJ2-1 provide the parts outside the CDR3, is KAGVTQTPRYLIKTRGQQVTLSCSPISGHRSVSWYQQTPGQGLQFLFEYFSETQRNKGNFPGRFSGRQFSNSRSEMNVSTLELGDSALYLCASRPGQGLRSYNEQFFGPGTRLTVL.